Listed below are T cell receptor beta chains from one sample, sequenced in a study of identical twins. Each CDR3 protein is one row after TCRdb ran MiXCR on the 5' RACE reads. The sample has 500,000 or so distinct CDR3 sequences; around 20% are singletons. The same sample was also studied in work on T cells expressing NK-cell markers.

The sequencing input was CD4+ T cells sorted from blood. These TCRs come from a woman younger than 35 in good health. The CDR3 runs from the conserved cysteine through the conserved F or W. D genes are given only for firm matches. Some rows have no size entry. The others give once, few or many, or a class for an expanded clone.

CATSVETGGADTQYF,TGTGCCACCAGTGTTGAGACAGGGGGCGCGGATACGCAGTATTTT,TRBD1,.,TRBV24-1,TRBJ2-3
CSVELGVGYEQYF,TGCAGCGTTGAGCTGGGGGTAGGCTACGAGCAGTACTTC,.,.,TRBV29-1,TRBJ2-7
CASSLPGQINSPLHF,TGTGCCAGCAGCTTACCAGGACAGATTAATTCACCCCTCCACTTT,.,few,TRBV7-9,TRBJ1-6
CASSLEEWGGYTF,TGTGCCAGCAGCTTGGAAGAGTGGGGCGGCTACACCTTC,.,few,TRBV7-9,TRBJ1-2
CASSQEARVGTEAFF,TGCGCCAGCAGCCAAGAGGCCAGGGTGGGGACTGAAGCTTTCTTT,.,few,TRBV4-3,TRBJ1-1
CSAAWGLPGEQYF,TGCAGCGCGGCGTGGGGACTCCCCGGGGAGCAGTACTTC,.,.,TRBV29-1,TRBJ2-7
CSAMDGNYNSPLHF,TGCAGTGCCATGGACGGCAATTATAATTCACCCCTCCACTTT,.,few,TRBV20-1,TRBJ1-6
CASRDPSYEQYF,TGCGCCAGCAGGGACCCGTCCTACGAGCAGTACTTC,.,.,TRBV10-2,TRBJ2-7
CASSLGTGTGNTIYF,TGTGCCAGCAGCCTTGGGACAGGGACTGGAAACACCATATATTTT,TRBD1,few,TRBV3-1,TRBJ1-3
CASTFGGESEQFF,TGTGCCAGCACCTTTGGAGGGGAGTCTGAGCAGTTCTTC,.,.,TRBV7-2,TRBJ2-1
CASSLGRGTITDTQYF,TGCGCCAGCAGCTTGGGTAGGGGGACCATCACAGATACGCAGTATTTT,.,once,TRBV5-1,TRBJ2-3
CASATSGGTLSSYEQYF,TGTGCCAGCGCCACTAGCGGGGGGACTCTAAGCTCCTACGAGCAGTACTTC,TRBD2,few,TRBV18,TRBJ2-7
CASRDGGGAYNEQFF,TGTGCCAGCAGGGATGGCGGGGGGGCCTACAATGAGCAGTTCTTC,TRBD2,.,TRBV5-6,TRBJ2-1
CASSQQLSSYEQYF,TGTGCCAGCAGTCAACAGCTCAGCTCCTACGAGCAGTACTTC,.,few,TRBV7-8,TRBJ2-7
CASSLQGDHGYTF,TGCGCCAGCAGCTTGCAGGGGGACCATGGCTACACCTTC,TRBD1,few,TRBV5-1,TRBJ1-2
CSAVRGGLDEQYF,TGCAGTGCTGTCAGGGGGGGTTTGGACGAGCAGTACTTC,.,.,TRBV20-1,TRBJ2-7
CASSHPPGELFF,TGCGCCAGCAGCCACCCCCCGGGGGAGCTGTTTTTT,.,.,TRBV5-1,TRBJ2-2
CASSPPGDTHNEQFF,TGTGCCAGCTCACCCCCAGGGGACACCCACAATGAGCAGTTCTTC,.,.,TRBV18,TRBJ2-1
CASSSGNGNQETQYF,TGCGCCAGCAGCTCTGGTAACGGAAACCAAGAGACCCAGTACTTC,.,.,TRBV5-1,TRBJ2-5
CAISDSTSGSYEQYF,TGTGCCATCAGTGATTCGACTAGCGGGAGCTACGAGCAGTACTTC,TRBD2,.,TRBV10-3,TRBJ2-7
CASSQDLGGETQYF,TGTGCCAGCAGCCAAGACCTCGGCGGGGAGACCCAGTACTTC,.,.,TRBV3-1,TRBJ2-5
CASTFIGGSQPQHF,TGTGCCAGCACCTTCATAGGGGGCAGCCAGCCCCAGCATTTT,TRBD1,.,TRBV6-1,TRBJ1-5